This T cell receptor (beta chain) was captured in a study of blood T cell repertoires in COVID-19. Study summary: Acute and convalescent COVID-19 specimens originated in the United States, Italy and Spain. The analysed material was cDNA or gDNA that came from T cells, B-cell-depleted T cells, or PBMCs.

Unmatched junction bases numbered 4, after V lost 4 bases and J lost 0 bases. Germline assignment: CDR1 SGDLS and CDR2 YYNGEE. CDR3 length equals 15 residues. As originally analysed: Researchers report that nucleated cell counts were estimated from reference gene primer amplification. The assay was immunoSEQ multiplex PCR, and TCRdb's table has in-frame clones only and misses some. V and J calls and clone size follow that table, whereas D and trimming were derived from the DNA. The sample has tens of thousands of clones; approximately 90% are singletons. This TCR was sampled from a man aged 70-80 years with active or convalescent COVID-19. The J gene is TRBJ2-3, the V gene TRBV9; 8 nucleotides match TRBD1. The specimen was peripheral blood. CDR3: CASSTGQVSTDTQYF. The CDR3 DNA sequence: TGTGCCAGCAGCACGGGACAGGTTAGCACAGATACGCAGTATTTT.